The 28 T cell receptor beta chains listed next were all sequenced from one sample in a study of blood T cell repertoires in COVID-19. TCRdb's copy holds only in-frame clones and misses some; the assay was immunoSEQ multiplex PCR. Found here are some 350,000 clones, 85% to 90% of them singletons; the top ten hold approximately 1%. Sequenced sample: PBMCs or T cells enriched from blood (not recorded which). The receptors were sampled from a man aged 18-30 years who had recovered from COVID-19.

This rearrangement joins TRBV29-1 to TRBJ2-1; 13 positions agree with TRBD2. This CDR3 region has 16 residues. Germline V gene sequence: CDR1 SQVTM, CDR2 ANQGSEA. The junction had 5 bases not matched to a gene; V was cut back by 6 bases and J by 0 bases. The CDR3 coding sequence is TGCAGCGTCTGCTGGACTAGCGGGAGCTCCTACAATGAGCAGTTCTTC. Protein product: CSVCWTSGSSYNEQFF.

V and J are TRBV4-3 and TRBJ2-2; the match to TRBD2 covers 7 bases. Per the germline V gene, CDR1 is LGHNA and CDR2 is YSLEER. The CDR3 is 17 amino acids. Trimming at V came to 1 base and at J to 5 bases, leaving 10 bases not matched to a gene. The CDR3 coding sequence is TGCGCCAGCAGCCAAGCGGGAGGAGGAGGGTGGACCGGGGAGCTGTTTTTT. It encodes CASSQAGGGGWTGELFF.

This chain's CDR3 is CASSSDREPGELFF. The CDR3, as DNA: TGCGCCAGCAGCTCGGACAGGGAGCCCGGGGAGCTGTTTTTT. This chain uses TRBV4-3 with TRBJ2-2; 8 nucleotides match TRBD1. The CDR3 is 14 residues long. From germline, CDR1 is LGHNA and CDR2 YSLEER. The trim removed 5 bases at V and 6 bases at J, leaving 5 bases unmatched.

The CDR3 sequence is CASSSGLALNTGELFF. CDR3 nucleotide sequence: TGTGCCAGCAGCTCAGGACTAGCGTTGAACACCGGGGAGCTGTTTTTT. The genes are TRBV5-4 and TRBJ2-2; TRBD2 matches at 9 bases. Per the germline V gene, CDR1 is SGHNT and CDR2 is YYREEE (reference sequence). The CDR3 consists of 16 residues. V lost 3 bases and J lost 1; bases outside the gene matches: 4.

The chain has TRBV7-2 and TRBJ2-7, with a tentative D call TRBD1 (6 bases). Trimming took 1 base from V and 3 from J, leaving 13 bases between them. The CDR3 extends over 15 amino acids. Germline CDR1 and CDR2: SGHTA and FQGNSA. For the CDR3, the DNA is TGTGCCAGCAGCTTAGAAGGGGGAGAGATCTACGAGCAGTACTTC. Its protein is CASSLEGGEIYEQYF.

This CDR3 is CASSQEWTSGYNEQFF. CDR3 sequence (DNA): TGCGCCAGCAGCCAAGAGTGGACTAGCGGCTACAATGAGCAGTTCTTC. The rearrangement links TRBV4-1 to TRBJ2-1; 10 positions agree with TRBD2. Per the germline V gene, CDR1 is MGHRA and CDR2 is YSYEKL. J gave up 3 bases and V 0 bases, and 2 bases lay outside the gene matches. The CDR3 contains 16 residues.

This clone was observed a handful of times. The chain carries TRBV7-9 and TRBJ1-4, with a tentative D call TRBD1 (6 bases). There are 15 residues in the CDR3. Germline lookup yields CDR1 SEHNR and CDR2 FQNEAQ (reference sequence). V was cut by 4 bases and J by 3 bases, with 12 bases left in between. The CDR3 DNA reads TGTGCCAGCAGCTCAGGGGTCGGATCTAATGAAAAACTGTTTTTT. Translation gives CASSSGVGSNEKLFF.

The chain combines TRBV7-2 with TRBJ1-1, with D perhaps matching TRBD1 (5 bases). Germline CDR1 and CDR2: SGHTA and FQGNSA. The length of the CDR3 is 15 residues. Trimming removed 5 bases at V and 4 bases at J, with 17 bases between. DNA of the CDR3: TGTGCCAGCAGCCCCCAGGGACTATCTGGCACTGAAGCTTTCTTT. Amino acids: CASSPQGLSGTEAFF.

The chain has TRBV5-1 and TRBJ1-4; no firm D call. V lost 3 bases and J lost 8, with 14 bases in between. CDR1 is SGHRS, CDR2 YFSETQ, per germline. This CDR3 has 14 residues. CDR3 sequence reads: CASSSLGGREKLFF. Written as DNA, the CDR3 is TGCGCCAGCAGCTCATTAGGAGGGCGAGAAAAACTGTTTTTT.

J is TRBJ2-1 and V is TRBV24-1; D ambiguous. The ends were cut back, 2 bases at V and 2 bases at J, with 12 bases in the middle. The CDR3 totals 16 residues. Germline lookup yields CDR1 KGHDR and CDR2 SFDVKD. CDR3 DNA sequence: TGTGCCACCAGTGATTCCTTCAGAACCACCTACAATGAGCAGTTCTTC. Amino acid sequence: CATSDSFRTTYNEQFF.

J is TRBJ2-7 and V is TRBV4-1; D is perhaps TRBD2 (6 bases). V dropped 1 base and J dropped 3 bases, with 7 bases sitting between them. Germline V gives CDR1 MGHRA, CDR2 YSYEKL. CDR3 length: 13 residues. This CDR3 is CASSQVGGYEQYF. The CDR3 nucleotides are TGCGCCAGCAGCCAAGTGGGAGGCTACGAGCAGTACTTC.

The chain is built from TRBV9 and TRBJ1-3; D is unclear. CDR1 SGDLS and CDR2 YYNGEE come from the germline V gene. V lost 4 bases and J 1 base, leaving 9 bases between the germline ends. CDR3 length: 14 amino acids. The CDR3 sequence: CASSRAKSGNTIYF. Written as DNA, the CDR3 is TGTGCCAGCAGCCGCGCTAAGTCTGGAAACACCATATATTTT.

This chain uses TRBV28 with TRBJ1-1; D remains unclear. Germline CDR1 and CDR2: MDHEN and SYDVKM. V lost 2 bases to trimming and J lost 3 bases, with 10 bases between them. The CDR3 contains 14 residues. CDR3 protein: CASSLGRQDTEAFF. The CDR3 DNA is TGTGCCAGCAGTTTAGGCAGACAAGACACTGAAGCTTTCTTT.

The chain recombines TRBV27 with TRBJ2-7, with 8 bases that match TRBD2. The CDR3 spans 16 residues. V shed 6 bases and J 2 bases; nucleotides not matched to a gene: 12. Germline CDR1 is MNHEY and CDR2 is SMNVEV (reference sequence). CDR3 nucleotides: TGTGCCAGCAGCGGAGAGAGACTAGCGTTCACCTACGAGCAGTACTTC. It is translated as CASSGERLAFTYEQYF.

The chain joins TRBV3-1 (or the pseudogene TRBV3-2) to TRBJ2-7; TRBD2 is a possible D gene (6 bases). V lost 0 bases to trimming and J lost 2 bases, with 14 bases between them. Germline values: CDR1 LGHDT, CDR2 YNNKEL (reference sequence). The CDR3 consists of 16 residues. The CDR3 spells CASSQEGGQIAYEQYF. The CDR3 DNA is TGTGCCAGCAGCCAAGAGGGAGGCCAGATTGCCTACGAGCAGTACTTC.

The chain uses TRBV7-6 and TRBJ2-1, with 12 bases fitting TRBD1. This CDR3 is 15 amino acids long. With V trimmed by 5 bases and J by 7 bases, 6 bases remained unmatched. CDR1 and CDR2 from the germline V gene are SGHVS and FNYEAQ. CDR3 region: CASSARDRGRNEQFF. As DNA, the CDR3 is TGTGCCAGCAGCGCCCGGGACAGGGGGCGGAATGAGCAGTTCTTC. Variable domain in full (rest from reference TRBV7-6 and TRBJ2-1): GAGVSQSPRYKVTKRGQDVALRCDPISGHVSLYWYRQALGQGPEFLTYFNYEAQQDKSGLPNDRFSAERPEGSISTLTIQRTEQRDSAMYRCASSARDRGRNEQFFGPGTRLTVL.

The chain joins TRBV7-2 to TRBJ2-7; TRBD2 aligns across 12 bases. CDR3 length: 17 residues. Germline lookup yields CDR1 SGHTA and CDR2 FQGNSA. V gave up 4 bases and J gave up 3 bases; unmatched junction bases: 10. The chain's CDR3 is CASSSGYTSGRYYEQYF. CDR3 in DNA: TGTGCCAGCAGCTCCGGTTATACTAGCGGGAGGTACTACGAGCAGTACTTC.

This clone occurred a few times. J is TRBJ2-7 and V is TRBV3-1 (or the pseudogene TRBV3-2); 9 positions match TRBD2. V lost 4 bases to trimming and J lost 0 bases; unmatched junction nucleotides: 4. The CDR3 is 15 amino acids. CDR1 is LGHDT and CDR2 is YNNKEL in the germline V gene (reference sequence). The CDR3 sequence: CASSPKRGVSYEQYF. As DNA, the CDR3 is TGTGCCAGCAGCCCCAAGCGGGGGGTCTCCTACGAGCAGTACTTC.

CDR3 sequence reads: CASSPGLAGRETQYF. In DNA form, the CDR3 reads TGTGCCAGCAGCCCCGGACTAGCGGGGAGGGAGACCCAGTACTTC. The gene calls are TRBV7-7 and TRBJ2-5; 12 positions match TRBD2. This CDR3 region has 15 residues. Germline CDR1 reads SSHAT; CDR2 reads FNYEAQ (reference sequence). J was trimmed by 5 bases and V by 5 bases; bases with no gene match: 6.

The chain couples TRBV6-2 or TRBV6-3 to TRBJ1-2; 7 bases line up with TRBD1. This CDR3 contains 14 residues. Germline lookup yields CDR1 MNHEY and CDR2 SVGEGT. V dropped 0 bases and J dropped 10; count of bases not matched to a gene: 8. Here the CDR3 DNA reads TGTGCCAGCAGTTACTCACCCCCGGGACAGTTCTACACCTTC. Translation gives CASSYSPPGQFYTF.

The gene calls are TRBV6-5 and TRBJ1-4, with a weak D call TRBD1 (6 bases). This CDR3 is built from 13 residues. Looked up from germline, CDR1 is MNHEY and CDR2 is SVGAGI. The V end was cut by 7 bases, the J end by 4 bases, with 10 bases between. The CDR3 nucleotides are TGTGCCAGCACCCGACAGGATAATGAAAAACTGTTTTTT. Translation gives CASTRQDNEKLFF.

The rearrangement joins TRBV30 to TRBJ1-2, with 7 bases identical to TRBD1. V lost 1 base, J lost 8 bases, and 7 bases stayed unmatched. The CDR3 extends over 13 amino acids. Germline V gene sequence: CDR1 GTSNPN, CDR2 SVGIG (reference sequence). The CDR3 sequence: CAWSGNRGRGYTF. As DNA, the CDR3 is TGTGCCTGGAGTGGGAACAGGGGAAGAGGCTACACCTTC.

The chain employs TRBV7-9 and TRBJ1-3; 7 nucleotides line up with TRBD1. CDR3 length equals 16 residues. Germline V gives CDR1 SEHNR, CDR2 FQNEAQ (reference sequence). V lost 5 bases, J lost 2 bases, and 9 bases stayed unmatched. The CDR3 sequence: CASSPRPGQTGNTIYF. Written as DNA, the CDR3 is TGTGCCAGCAGCCCGCGCCCGGGACAGACTGGAAACACCATATATTTT.

The rearrangement joins TRBV7-3 to TRBJ2-7, with 10 bases lining up with TRBD1. The CDR3 is 15 residues long. Germline V gives CDR1 SGHTA, CDR2 FQGTGA. The V gene end was trimmed by 6 bases and the J gene end by 4 bases; junction bases not matched to a gene: 9. The CDR3 here is CASRQFGTGAYEQYF. The CDR3, as DNA: TGTGCCAGCAGGCAGTTCGGGACAGGGGCTTACGAGCAGTACTTC.

This clone was counted a few times. The chain is built from TRBV6-4 and TRBJ1-2; 7 positions match TRBD1. The trim removed 7 bases at V and 2 bases at J, leaving 7 bases unmatched. The CDR3 length is 14 residues. Germline loops: CDR1 MRHNA, CDR2 SNTAGT. The CDR3 reads CASTRMDRNYGYTF. The CDR3 bases are TGTGCCAGCACTAGGATGGACAGGAACTATGGCTACACCTTC.

In nucleotides, the CDR3 is TGTGCCAGCAGCTCAATAACAGGGAGAGGTGGAAACACCATATATTTT. Translation gives CASSSITGRGGNTIYF. The rearrangement joins TRBV5-5 to TRBJ1-3, with D possibly TRBD1 on 6 matching bases. Germline V gene sequence: CDR1 SGHKS, CDR2 YYEKEE (reference sequence). This CDR3 is 16 amino acids long. V was pared by 3 bases and J by 3 bases, with 16 bases between.

Of note for this clone: Sequence at one end of the junction differs from germline and may be a read error. This chain links TRBV7-2 with TRBJ1-2, with 7 bases matching TRBD1. From germline, CDR1 is SGHTA and CDR2 FQGNSA. This CDR3 comprises 15 residues. Written as DNA, the CDR3 is TGTGCCAGCAGCTTAGACGTAAACATGGGGACAGCCGTAAACTTC. As protein: CASSLDVNMGTAVNF.

This rearrangement joins TRBV7-8 to TRBJ1-2; TRBD1 is a possible D gene (5 bases). Trimming stripped 6 bases from V and 0 bases from J, with 14 bases between. CDR1 and CDR2 (germline): SGHVS, FQNEAQ. This CDR3 comprises 15 residues. CDR3: CASRPGGYANYGYTF. The CDR3 DNA sequence: TGTGCCAGCAGGCCTGGGGGGTACGCTAACTATGGCTACACCTTC.